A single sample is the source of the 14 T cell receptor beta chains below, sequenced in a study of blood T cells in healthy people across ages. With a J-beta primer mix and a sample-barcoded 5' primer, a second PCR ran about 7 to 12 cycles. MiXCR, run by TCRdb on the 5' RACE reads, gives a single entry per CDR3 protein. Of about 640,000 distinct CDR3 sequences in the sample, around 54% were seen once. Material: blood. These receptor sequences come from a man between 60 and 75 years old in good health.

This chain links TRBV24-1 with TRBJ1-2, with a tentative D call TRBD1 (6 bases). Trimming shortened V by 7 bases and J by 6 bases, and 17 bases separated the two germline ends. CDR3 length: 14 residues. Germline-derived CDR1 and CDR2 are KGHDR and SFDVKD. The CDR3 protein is CATSPGGANHGYTF. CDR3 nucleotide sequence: TGTGCCACCAGCCCGGGGGGGGCGAACCATGGCTACACCTTC.

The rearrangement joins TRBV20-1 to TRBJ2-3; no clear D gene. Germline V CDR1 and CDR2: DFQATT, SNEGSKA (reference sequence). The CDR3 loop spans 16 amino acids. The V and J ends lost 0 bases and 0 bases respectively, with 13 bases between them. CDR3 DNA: TGCAGTGCTAGAGATGGATCAGGAGCTAGCACAGATACGCAGTATTTT. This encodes CSARDGSGASTDTQYF.

CDR3 loop: CASSLRLGGEQYF. The CDR3 bases are TGTGCCAGCAGCCTCCGACTCGGGGGCGAGCAGTACTTC. V and J are TRBV11-2 and TRBJ2-5; tentatively, D is TRBD2 (6 bases). The end of the DNA aligns better with TRBJ2-7, so the J call may be wrong. Germline CDR1 SGHAT, CDR2 FQNNGV. The CDR3 length is 13 residues.

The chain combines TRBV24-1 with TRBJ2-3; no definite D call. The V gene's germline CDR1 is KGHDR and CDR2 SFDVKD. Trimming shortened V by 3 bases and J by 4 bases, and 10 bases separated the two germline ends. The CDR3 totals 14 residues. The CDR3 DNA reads TGTGCCACCAGTGATCCGGGTGTGGCAGATACGCAGTATTTT. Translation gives CATSDPGVADTQYF.

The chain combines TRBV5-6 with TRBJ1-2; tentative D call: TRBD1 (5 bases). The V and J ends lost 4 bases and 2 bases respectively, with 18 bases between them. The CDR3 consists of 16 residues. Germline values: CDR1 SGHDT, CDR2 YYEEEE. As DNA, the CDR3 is TGTGCCAGCAGCCCCCGACGATGGGGGTTGAACTATGGCTACACCTTC. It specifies CASSPRRWGLNYGYTF.

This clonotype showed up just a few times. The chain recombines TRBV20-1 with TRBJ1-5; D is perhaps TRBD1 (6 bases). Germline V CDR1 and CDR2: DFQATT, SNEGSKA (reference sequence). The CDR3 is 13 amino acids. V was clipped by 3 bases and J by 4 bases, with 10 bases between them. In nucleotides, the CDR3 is TGCAGTGCTAGCACCCAGGGGAATCAGCCCCAGCATTTT. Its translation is CSASTQGNQPQHF.

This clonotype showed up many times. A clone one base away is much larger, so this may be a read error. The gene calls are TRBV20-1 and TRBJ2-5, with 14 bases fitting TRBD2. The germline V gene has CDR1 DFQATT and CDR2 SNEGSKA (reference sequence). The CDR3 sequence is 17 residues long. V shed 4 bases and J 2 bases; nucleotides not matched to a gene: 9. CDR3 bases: TGCAGTGCTACGCGACTAGCGGGGGGGTCCCTACAAGAGACCCAGTACTTC. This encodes CSATRLAGGSLQETQYF.

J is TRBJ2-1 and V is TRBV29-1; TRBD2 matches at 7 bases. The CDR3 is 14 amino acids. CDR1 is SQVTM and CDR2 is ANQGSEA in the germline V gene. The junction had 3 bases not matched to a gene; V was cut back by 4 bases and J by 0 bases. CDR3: CSVAKRGSYNEQFF. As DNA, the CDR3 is TGCAGCGTTGCGAAGCGGGGCTCCTACAATGAGCAGTTCTTC.

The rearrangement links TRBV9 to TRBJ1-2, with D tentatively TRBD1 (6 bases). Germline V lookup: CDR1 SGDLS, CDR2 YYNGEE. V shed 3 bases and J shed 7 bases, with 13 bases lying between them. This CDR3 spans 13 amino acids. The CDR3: CASSGTGARGYTF. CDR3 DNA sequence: TGTGCCAGCAGCGGAACGGGGGCGCGTGGCTACACCTTC. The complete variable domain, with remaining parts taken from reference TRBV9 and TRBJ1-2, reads DSGVTQTPKHLITATGQRVTLRCSPRSGDLSVYWYQQSLDQGLQFLIQYYNGEERAKGNILERFSAQQFPDLHSELNLSSLELGDSALYFCASSGTGARGYTFGSGTRLTVV.

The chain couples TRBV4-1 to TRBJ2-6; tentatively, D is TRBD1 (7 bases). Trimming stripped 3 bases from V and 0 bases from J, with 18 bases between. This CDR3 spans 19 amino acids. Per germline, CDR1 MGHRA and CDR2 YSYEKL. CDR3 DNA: TGCGCCAGCAGCCACCCGGAGGGGACAGATCTCTCTGGGGCCAACGTCCTGACTTTC. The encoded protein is CASSHPEGTDLSGANVLTF.

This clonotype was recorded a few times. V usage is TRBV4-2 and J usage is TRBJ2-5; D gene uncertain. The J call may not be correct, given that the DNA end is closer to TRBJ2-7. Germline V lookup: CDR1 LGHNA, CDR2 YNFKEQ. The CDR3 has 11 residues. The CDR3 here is CASSQESEQYF. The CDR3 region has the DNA TGTGCCAGCAGCCAAGAGAGCGAGCAGTACTTC.

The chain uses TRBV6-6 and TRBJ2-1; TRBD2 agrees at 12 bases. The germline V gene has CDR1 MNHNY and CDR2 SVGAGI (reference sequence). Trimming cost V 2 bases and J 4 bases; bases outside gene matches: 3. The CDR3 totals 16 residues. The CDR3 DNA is TGTGCCAGCAGTTACCGAACTAGCGGGGGGTACAATGAGCAGTTCTTC. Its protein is CASSYRTSGGYNEQFF.

This CDR3 is CSAGVLGTGYNEQFF. The CDR3 coding sequence is TGCAGTGCTGGAGTTCTCGGTACTGGCTACAATGAGCAGTTCTTC. The J gene is TRBJ2-1, the V gene TRBV20-1; D not certain. Germline V CDR1 and CDR2: DFQATT, SNEGSKA (reference sequence). This CDR3 contains 15 residues. V lost 5 bases and J 3 bases, leaving 17 bases between the germline ends.

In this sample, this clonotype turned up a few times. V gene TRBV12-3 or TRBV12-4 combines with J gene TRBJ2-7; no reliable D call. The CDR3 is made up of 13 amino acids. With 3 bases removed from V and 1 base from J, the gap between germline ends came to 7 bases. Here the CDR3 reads CASSLIASYEQYF. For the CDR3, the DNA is TGTGCCAGCAGTTTGATCGCGTCCTACGAGCAGTACTTC.